The 31 T cell receptor beta chains below come from one sample, sequenced in a study of cytomegalovirus exposure and HLA in healthy donors. Both 60 Vbeta primers and 13 Jbeta primers went into the PCR. Assay: immunoSEQ multiplex PCR; the TCRdb copy retains only in-frame clones and omits some. In the table there are about 130,000 clones, 77% of which are singletons. Sequences were obtained from PBMCs. The receptors shown here come from a male donor in good health and CMV-seropositive.

The chain combines TRBV5-1 with TRBJ2-5; tentatively, D is TRBD2 (6 bases). This CDR3 region has 15 residues. Germline V gene data show CDR1 as SGHRS and CDR2 as YFSETQ. V lost 2 bases and J lost 4, with 15 bases in between. CDR3 nucleotides: TGCGCCAGCAGCTTCACGGGGACTGGCCGAGAGACCCAGTACTTC. Translated, it gives CASSFTGTGRETQYF.

This clone was seen once. Germline and junction disagree at one end, which may indicate a read error. The rearrangement uses TRBV7-9 and TRBJ2-7; D call uncertain. The CDR3 is 11 residues long. Germline CDR1 reads SEHNR; CDR2 reads FQNEAQ (reference sequence). The CDR3 bases are TGTTCCAGCAGCCCTATCGACGAGCAGTACTTC. Its translation is CSSSPIDEQYF.

The rearrangement links TRBV6-5 to TRBJ1-1; TRBD1 agrees at 8 bases. The CDR3 has 14 amino acids. The germline CDR1 and CDR2 sequences are MNHEY and SVGAGI. V lost 4 bases, J lost 7 bases, and 8 bases stayed unmatched. The CDR3 nucleotides are TGTGCCAGCAGTTCACGGACAGGGAGCCTTGAAGCTTTCTTT. Amino acids: CASSSRTGSLEAFF.

The V call is TRBV20-1, the J call TRBJ2-3, with D unresolved. This CDR3 has 11 amino acids. Deletions cut 5 bases from V and 1 base from J, with 4 bases between. In germline, CDR1 is DFQATT, CDR2 SNEGSKA (reference sequence). The CDR3 DNA sequence: TGCAGTGCTCTCCGCACAGATACGCAGTATTTT. This encodes CSALRTDTQYF.

The table lists this clone with a count of one. V gene TRBV28 combines with J gene TRBJ2-1; 8 bases line up with TRBD2. This CDR3 is built from 16 residues. With V trimmed by 4 bases and J by 4 bases, 9 bases remained unmatched. Germline CDR1 MDHEN, CDR2 SYDVKM. The CDR3 coding sequence is TGTGCCAGCAGTTCAAGCGGGGGCACGGCGTACAATGAGCAGTTCTTC. It encodes CASSSSGGTAYNEQFF.

In the case of this clone: The junction differs from germline at one of its ends, possibly a read error. CDR3 sequence (DNA): TGTGCCAGCTCACCAACACAGGGCTCTGGGGCCAACGGCCTGACTTTC. As protein: CASSPTQGSGANGLTF. This chain connects TRBV18 to TRBJ2-6; perhaps TRBD1 as D (6 bases). CDR3 length: 16 residues. CDR1 KGHSH and CDR2 LQKENI come from the germline V gene.

As to this clone: The junction differs from germline at one of its ends, possibly a read error. The gene calls are TRBV7-7 and TRBJ2-2; weak D call: TRBD2 (5 bases). Germline CDR1 reads SSHAT; CDR2 reads FNYEAQ (reference sequence). CDR3 size: 15 residues. For the CDR3, the DNA is TGTGCCAGCAGCCCGTACATACCCTACACCGGGGAGCCGTTTTTT. Translation: CASSPYIPYTGEPFF. Full variable domain (missing parts from reference TRBV7-7 and TRBJ2-2): GAGVSQSPRYKVTKRGQDVTLRCDPISSHATLYWYQQALGQGPEFLTYFNYEAQPDKSGLPSDRFSAERPEGSISTLTIQRTEQRDSAMYRCASSPYIPYTGEPFFGEGSRLTVL.

The chain employs TRBV27 and TRBJ1-2; D may be TRBD1 (6 bases). V gave up 6 bases and J gave up 6 bases, with 14 bases separating them. The CDR3 loop spans 13 amino acids. Per germline, CDR1 MNHEY and CDR2 SMNVEV (reference sequence). The CDR3 DNA sequence: TGTGCCAGCAGCCTCTCCGGGGACAATGGCTACACCTTC. Its protein is CASSLSGDNGYTF.

The V gene is TRBV5-1, the J gene TRBJ2-2, with 8 bases that match TRBD2. Trimming cost V 5 bases and J 0 bases; bases outside gene matches: 15. Germline-derived CDR1 and CDR2 are SGHRS and YFSETQ. This CDR3 is 19 amino acids long. The CDR3 reads CASRDARGAGFANTGELFF. The CDR3 DNA reads as TGCGCCAGCAGGGACGCGCGGGGGGCCGGTTTTGCGAACACCGGGGAGCTGTTTTTT.

This chain links TRBV9 with TRBJ2-7; 9 bases are shared with TRBD2. With V trimmed by 0 bases and J by 3 bases, 4 bases remained unmatched. This CDR3 contains 15 residues. Germline values: CDR1 SGDLS, CDR2 YYNGEE. The CDR3 sequence: CASSVDPSGNYEQYF. CDR3 in DNA: TGTGCCAGCAGCGTAGACCCTAGCGGGAACTACGAGCAGTACTTC.

This clone was observed once. The CDR3 DNA follows: TGTGCCAGCGTGTCCAGGGGTAGCACAGATACGCAGTATTTT. Its protein is CASVSRGSTDTQYF. The chain is built from TRBV28 and TRBJ2-3; D may be TRBD1 (6 bases). The V end lost 8 bases, the J end lost 0 bases, and 12 bases lay between the germline ends. The germline V gene encodes CDR1 MDHEN and CDR2 SYDVKM. This CDR3 is built from 14 residues.

The chain uses TRBV14 and TRBJ2-5; D is possibly TRBD2 (6 bases). The CDR3 is 14 amino acids. Deletions cut 4 bases from V and 4 bases from J, with 13 bases between. Germline loops: CDR1 SGHDN, CDR2 FVKESK. The CDR3 sequence is CASSPRRERETQYF. The DNA for the CDR3 is TGTGCCAGCAGCCCCCGGAGGGAAAGAGAGACCCAGTACTTC.

The chain recombines TRBV28 with TRBJ2-5, with D possibly matching TRBD1 (5 bases). The CDR3 covers 14 residues. CDR1 and CDR2 (germline): MDHEN, SYDVKM. V gave up 6 bases and J gave up 3 bases, with 14 bases separating them. The CDR3 DNA follows: TGTGCCAGCAGCCCCCAGGGCAGAGAAGAGACCCAGTACTTC. Translation: CASSPQGREETQYF.

The chain links TRBV5-1 to TRBJ2-1, with TRBD2 identical over 13 bases. V shed 4 bases, J shed 2 bases, and the junction held 3 bases outside the gene matches. Germline V CDR1 and CDR2: SGHRS, YFSETQ. The CDR3 totals 16 residues. CDR3 sequence (DNA): TGCGCCAGCAGCAAGACTAGCGGGGGGACCTACAATGAGCAGTTCTTC. Its translation: CASSKTSGGTYNEQFF.

The CDR3 loop is CASSSDSFYGYTF. The CDR3 bases are TGTGCCAGCAGCTCGGACAGCTTCTATGGCTACACCTTC. The chain joins TRBV2 to TRBJ1-2; possible D gene TRBD1, 6 bases. With 6 bases removed from V and 4 bases from J, the gap between germline ends came to 12 bases. The CDR3 totals 13 residues. Germline CDR1 and CDR2: SNHLY and FYNNEI. Full variable domain (remainder filled in from reference TRBV2 and TRBJ1-2): EPEVTQTPSHQVTQMGQEVILRCVPISNHLYFYWYRQILGQKVEFLVSFYNNEISEKSEIFDDQFSVERPDGSNFTLKIRSTKLEDSAMYFCASSSDSFYGYTFGSGTRLTVV.

The V call is TRBV14, the J call TRBJ2-7; D gene ambiguous. The CDR3 sequence is 13 residues long. V was shortened by 1 base and J by 3 bases, with 7 bases between the two germline ends. The germline V gene encodes CDR1 SGHDN and CDR2 FVKESK. The CDR3 here is CASSQVGGYEQYF. The DNA for the CDR3 is TGTGCCAGCAGCCAAGTCGGCGGCTACGAGCAGTACTTC. Based on the CDR3 plus reference TRBV14 and TRBJ2-7, the full variable domain is EAGVTQFPSHSVIEKGQTVTLRCDPISGHDNLYWYRRVMGKEIKFLLHFVKESKQDESGMPNNRFLAERTGGTYSTLKVQPAELEDSGVYFCASSQVGGYEQYFGPGTRLTVT.

The chain recombines TRBV10-3 with TRBJ2-1; a weak D match, TRBD2 (6 bases). The germline V gene encodes CDR1 ENHRY and CDR2 SYGVKD. The CDR3 consists of 14 residues. The germline V and J ends were trimmed by 3 bases and 0 bases, with 6 bases remaining between them. The CDR3 loop is CAISDGSSYNEQFF. For the CDR3, the DNA is TGTGCCATCAGTGACGGGAGCTCCTACAATGAGCAGTTCTTC.

This chain links TRBV15 with TRBJ2-3; TRBD2 is a possible D gene (5 bases). There are 15 residues in the CDR3. V shed 5 bases and J shed 8 bases, with 20 bases lying between them. Germline V gives CDR1 LNHNV, CDR2 YYDKDF (reference sequence). The CDR3 here is CATSARASGVGTQYF. In DNA form, the CDR3 reads TGTGCCACCAGCGCCCGGGCCTCCGGGGTCGGTACGCAGTATTTT.

This chain links TRBV5-1 with TRBJ1-3; D gene ambiguous. V dropped 3 bases and J dropped 11 bases, with 21 bases sitting between them. Germline V lookup: CDR1 SGHRS, CDR2 YFSETQ. This CDR3 has 15 residues. The CDR3 coding sequence is TGCGCCAGCAGCTCTGGACCGGCCGGGGAAGAGCCCATATATTTT. This gives the protein CASSSGPAGEEPIYF. Full variable domain (outside the CDR3, taken from reference TRBV5-1 and TRBJ1-3): KAGVTQTPRYLIKTRGQQVTLSCSPISGHRSVSWYQQTPGQGLQFLFEYFSETQRNKGNFPGRFSGRQFSNSRSEMNVSTLELGDSALYLCASSSGPAGEEPIYFGEGSWLTVV.

The rearrangement joins TRBV6-5 to TRBJ2-4; D remains unclear. CDR1 and CDR2 (germline): MNHEY, SVGAGI. Deletions cut 4 bases from V and 0 bases from J, with 10 bases between. The length of the CDR3 is 15 residues. The CDR3 DNA follows: TGTGCCAGCAGTTTACACAGCTCAGCCAAAAACATTCAGTACTTC. This encodes CASSLHSSAKNIQYF.

The chain joins TRBV10-3 to TRBJ1-1, with D unresolved. V gave up 5 bases and J gave up 1 base, with 8 bases separating them. The length of the CDR3 is 13 residues. In germline, CDR1 is ENHRY, CDR2 SYGVKD. The CDR3 DNA is TGTGCCATCAGTATCACAGAGAACACTGAAGCTTTCTTT. It specifies CAISITENTEAFF.

The V gene is TRBV28, the J gene TRBJ2-7; 8 nucleotides match TRBD2. V was clipped by 2 bases and J by 5 bases; unmatched bases: 8. The CDR3 runs 15 residues. Per germline, CDR1 MDHEN and CDR2 SYDVKM. DNA for the CDR3: TGTGCCAGCAGTTTAGGTGGCCTAGCGGGCGACGAGCAGTACTTC. This translates into CASSLGGLAGDEQYF.

This sequence joins TRBV5-1 and TRBJ2-1; D may be TRBD1 (5 bases). The CDR3 totals 15 residues. Germline V gene sequence: CDR1 SGHRS, CDR2 YFSETQ. V lost 0 bases and J lost 3, with 10 bases in between. CDR3 sequence (DNA): TGCGCCAGCAGCTTGGTGTCAGGACACTACAATGAGCAGTTCTTC. This translates into CASSLVSGHYNEQFF.

The CDR3 DNA follows: TGCAGCGTTGAGATCCCCAAAATCAGGAGGGATACGCAGTATTTT. Translating it yields CSVEIPKIRRDTQYF. The V and J genes are TRBV29-1 and TRBJ2-3, with a tentative D call TRBD2 (5 bases). The CDR3 covers 15 residues. Trimming pared 3 bases from V and 6 bases from J, leaving 19 bases between. Germline CDR1 is SQVTM and CDR2 is ANQGSEA.

V is TRBV10-1 and J is TRBJ1-1; D gene unclear. V dropped 6 bases and J dropped 0 bases, with 17 bases sitting between them. Germline V gene lookup returns CDR1 WNHNN and CDR2 SYGVQD (reference sequence). This CDR3 comprises 16 residues. The CDR3 loop is CASRTGTRILNTEAFF. The CDR3 coding sequence is TGCGCCAGCAGGACGGGAACGCGAATTTTGAACACTGAAGCTTTCTTT.

V gene TRBV28 combines with J gene TRBJ1-4; D is ambiguous. The CDR3 has 15 residues. Germline V CDR1 and CDR2: MDHEN, SYDVKM. V shed 4 bases and J shed 6 bases, with 15 bases lying between them. The CDR3 nucleotides read TGTGCCAGCAGTTACCCGAATTTGGGAGATGAAAAACTGTTTTTT. Protein product: CASSYPNLGDEKLFF. The whole variable domain, remainder taken from reference TRBV28 and TRBJ1-4, is DVKVTQSSRYLVKRTGEKVFLECVQDMDHENMFWYRQDPGLGLRLIYFSYDVKMKEKGDIPEGYSVSREKKERFSLILESASTNQTSMYLCASSYPNLGDEKLFFGSGTQLSVL.

V and J are TRBV7-9 and TRBJ2-5; 11 positions agree with TRBD2. V was pared by 5 bases and J by 5 bases, with 13 bases of the junction left unmatched. Germline V lookup: CDR1 SEHNR, CDR2 FQNEAQ (reference sequence). The CDR3 is 17 residues long. The CDR3 DNA sequence: TGTGCCAGCAGCGCCCCGTTAGCGGGGGGGTTCTTCGAGACCCAGTACTTC. Protein sequence: CASSAPLAGGFFETQYF.

The rearrangement joins TRBV15 to TRBJ1-1, with 8 bases identical to TRBD1. The CDR3 is 14 residues long. Trimming removed 9 bases from V and 3 bases from J; junction bases left unmatched: 9. CDR1 is LNHNV and CDR2 is YYDKDF in the germline V gene (reference sequence). The CDR3 loop is CATQGALVYTEAFF. CDR3 sequence (DNA): TGTGCCACTCAGGGGGCGTTGGTTTACACTGAAGCTTTCTTT.

This chain connects TRBV5-6 to TRBJ2-1, with D possibly being TRBD1 (5 bases). Germline values: CDR1 SGHDT, CDR2 YYEEEE. The CDR3 is 12 residues long. V gave up 1 base and J gave up 10 bases, with 9 bases separating them. CDR3 in DNA: TGTGCCAGCAGCTTGCAGACAGACGAGCAGTTCTTC. This gives the protein CASSLQTDEQFF.

This clone has just a few counts. The chain joins TRBV11-2 to TRBJ1-1; D remains unclear. Germline loops: CDR1 SGHAT, CDR2 FQNNGV. The CDR3 totals 14 residues. Deletions cut 1 base from V and 5 bases from J, with 11 bases between. The CDR3 here is CASSLVGETTEAFF. DNA of the CDR3: TGTGCCAGCAGCTTAGTCGGGGAAACTACTGAAGCTTTCTTT.

The chain employs TRBV28 and TRBJ1-1, with D uncertain. V shed 1 base and J shed 9 bases, with 18 bases lying between them. The length of the CDR3 is 15 residues. The germline V gene has CDR1 MDHEN and CDR2 SYDVKM. The CDR3 spells CASSLLQRLARKAFF. CDR3 in DNA: TGTGCCAGCAGTTTATTACAGCGCCTAGCGAGGAAAGCTTTCTTT.